Listed below are T cell receptor beta chains from one sample, sequenced in a study of blood T cell repertoires in COVID-19. The data were produced by immunoSEQ multiplex PCR, yet TCRdb's version contains in-frame clones alone and is incomplete. Among about 100,000 clones, about 88% were seen once, and the ten largest hold about 1.8%. What was sequenced was peripheral blood. The source of these receptors is a man at least 80 years old with acute or convalescent COVID-19. Each CDR3 is given with its conserved first and last residue. A D gene is named only where the DNA matches it firmly. Size is stated for part of the rows, as once, few or many counts, or as a class when the clone is expanded.

clone_size | j_call | d_call | v_call | cdr3_aa | cdr3_nt
once | TRBJ2-5 | TRBD1 | TRBV5-5 | CASSLPGTVRETQYF | TGTGCCAGCAGCTTACCCGGGACAGTCCGGGAGACCCAGTACTTC
- | TRBJ2-1 | - | TRBV5-1 | CASSRDFQRPNNEQFF | TGCGCCAGCAGTCGGGACTTCCAACGACCGAACAATGAGCAGTTCTTC
- | TRBJ1-3 | - | TRBV7-9 | CASRAASGNTIYF | TGTGCCAGCAGGGCGGCCTCTGGAAACACCATATATTTT
- | TRBJ1-5 | TRBD1 | TRBV19 | CASSIGTGFNQPQHF | TGTGCCAGTAGTATAGGGACAGGGTTCAATCAGCCCCAGCATTTT
- | TRBJ2-1 | - | TRBV5-6 | CASSLASIRTTTYNEQFF | TGTGCCAGCAGCTTGGCAAGTATTAGAACCACCACCTACAATGAGCAGTTCTTC
- | TRBJ1-2 | - | TRBV19 | CASSPGSYGYTF | TGTGCCAGTAGTCCAGGTAGCTATGGCTACACCTTC
- | TRBJ2-3 | - | TRBV9 | CASSVGPTGTDTQYF | TGTGCCAGCAGCGTAGGCCCAACGGGGACAGATACGCAGTATTTT
once | TRBJ2-5 | TRBD1 | TRBV5-1 | CASSLTGGVQETQYF | TGCGCCAGCAGCTTAACAGGGGGCGTTCAAGAGACCCAGTACTTC
- | TRBJ1-4 | - | TRBV5-4 | CASSLPREKLFF | TGTGCCAGCAGCTTGCCCAGGGAAAAACTGTTTTTT
- | TRBJ2-7 | - | TRBV30 | CAWSGGQEIHYEQYF | TGTGCCTGGAGCGGAGGGCAGGAGATCCACTACGAGCAGTACTTC
- | TRBJ2-2 | TRBD1 | TRBV7-2 | CASSLDPRGHGELFF | TGTGCCAGCAGCTTAGACCCCAGGGGGCACGGGGAGCTGTTTTTT
- | TRBJ2-1 | - | TRBV27 | CASSLSVAPYNEQFF | TGTGCCAGCAGTTTATCGGTAGCGCCATACAATGAGCAGTTCTTC
few | TRBJ1-3 | - | TRBV2 | CASSENSPGNTIYF | TGTGCCAGCAGTGAAAACAGCCCTGGAAACACCATATATTTT
- | TRBJ2-5 | TRBD2 | TRBV7-2 | CASSLWAGGGETQYF | TGTGCCAGCAGCCTGTGGGCGGGAGGAGGAGAGACCCAGTACTTC
- | TRBJ2-2 | - | TRBV7-3 | CASSHGQNTGELFF | TGTGCCAGCAGTCATGGACAGAACACCGGGGAGCTGTTTTTT
- | TRBJ1-2 | - | TRBV5-6 | CASSLWTGGSYGYTF | TGTGCCAGCAGCTTGTGGACCGGGGGAAGCTATGGCTACACCTTC
once | TRBJ1-4 | TRBD1 | TRBV3-1/TRBV3-2 | CASSRDRANEKLFF | TGTGCCAGCAGTCGCGACAGGGCTAATGAAAAACTGTTTTTT
- | TRBJ2-5 | - | TRBV12-3/TRBV12-4 | CASSLIGGETQYF | TGTGCCAGCAGTTTAATTGGAGGAGAGACCCAGTACTTC
- | TRBJ1-1 | - | TRBV20-1 | CSARDITEAFF | TGCAGTGCTAGAGATATCACTGAAGCTTTCTTT